Reported below is one T cell receptor (beta chain). These data come from a study of blood T cell repertoires in COVID-19. In the study overall: The study drew acute and convalescent COVID-19 samples from the United States, Italy and Spain. The cDNA or gDNA used as material had been derived from T cells, B-cell-depleted T cells, or PBMCs.

Authors' analysis steps: Cell counts per sample came from amplifying reference gene primers. Using immunoSEQ multiplex PCR, the repertoire was profiled, and TCRdb retains in-frame clones only, with some absent. From that table come the V and J calls and clone size; the DNA was used to work out D and trimming. The table includes roughly 50,000 clones, roughly 88% detected once. J lost 4 bases, V lost 4 bases, and 4 bases had no gene match. From germline, CDR1 is SGHRS and CDR2 YFSETQ. This CDR3 is 14 amino acids long. J is TRBJ2-3 and V is TRBV5-1, with TRBD1 matching over 9 bases. Sample: peripheral blood. This TCR came from a woman in her sixties or seventies with acute or convalescent COVID-19. The DNA for the CDR3 is TGCGCCAGCAGCGGGGGACAGGGACCAGATACGCAGTATTTT. It translates to CASSGGQGPDTQYF.